These 7 T cell receptor beta chains came from one sample sequenced in a study of cytomegalovirus exposure and HLA in healthy donors. Primers for the PCR totalled 60 Vbeta and 13 Jbeta. Profiling relied on immunoSEQ multiplex PCR, and the TCRdb table lists in-frame clones only, not all of them. Seen here are about 140,000 clones, about three quarters observed once, and the top ten hold 1% to 1.5%. The source material was PBMCs. All receptors derive from a woman aged 40 to 50 in good health and CMV-seronegative.

In DNA, the CDR3 is TGTGCCAGCAGCCGCCTTGACTTCGGGACTAGATCCTACGAGCAGTACTTC. Protein product: CASSRLDFGTRSYEQYF. The rearrangement uses TRBV7-2 and TRBJ2-7; the match to TRBD2 covers 8 bases. From germline, CDR1 is SGHTA and CDR2 FQGNSA. V gave up 5 bases and J gave up 1 base; unmatched junction bases: 13. The CDR3 runs to 17 residues.

The chain uses TRBV7-6 and TRBJ2-3; 9 positions match TRBD2. CDR1 is SGHVS, CDR2 FNYEAQ, per germline. This CDR3 has 15 residues. Unmatched junction bases numbered 5, after V lost 5 bases and J lost 2 bases. Here the CDR3 DNA reads TGTGCCAGCAGCCCACGGACTAGCGCCACAGATACGCAGTATTTT. Translated, it gives CASSPRTSATDTQYF. The full variable domain, with the rest looked up from reference TRBV7-6 and TRBJ2-3, is GAGVSQSPRYKVTKRGQDVALRCDPISGHVSLYWYRQALGQGPEFLTYFNYEAQQDKSGLPNDRFSAERPEGSISTLTIQRTEQRDSAMYRCASSPRTSATDTQYFGPGTRLTVL.

The chain employs TRBV6-6 and TRBJ1-6, with 7 bases aligning to TRBD1. This CDR3 is 15 amino acids long. V lost 2 bases to trimming and J lost 7 bases; unmatched junction nucleotides: 5. Germline assignment: CDR1 MNHNY and CDR2 SVGAGI (reference sequence). Here the CDR3 reads CASSYNRGGNSPLHF. The CDR3 coding sequence is TGTGCCAGCAGTTACAACAGGGGTGGCAATTCACCCCTCCACTTT.

The chain joins TRBV4-2 to TRBJ2-2; 9 nucleotides align to TRBD2. Germline V gene data show CDR1 as LGHNA and CDR2 as YNFKEQ. V lost 2 bases, J lost 3 bases, and 4 bases stayed unmatched. This CDR3 has 16 amino acids. CDR3 region: CASSQNSGGDTGELFF. Written as DNA, the CDR3 is TGTGCCAGCAGCCAAAATAGCGGGGGAGACACCGGGGAGCTGTTTTTT.

The chain employs TRBV5-4 and TRBJ1-2; the match to TRBD1 covers 9 bases. This CDR3 is 14 amino acids long. Germline trimming cut 4 bases from V and 3 bases from J; bases unmatched to any gene: 4. CDR1 SGHNT and CDR2 YYREEE come from the germline V gene (reference sequence). CDR3 nucleotides: TGTGCCAGCAGCAAAACAGGGGGCGACTATGGCTACACCTTC. It codes for CASSKTGGDYGYTF.

The rearrangement links TRBV2 to TRBJ1-2; 9 bases match TRBD1. The CDR3 has 13 amino acids. CDR1 is SNHLY and CDR2 is FYNNEI in the germline V gene. The J segment lost 8 bases and the V segment lost 2 bases, leaving 3 bases of the junction unmatched. The CDR3 nucleotides are TGTGCCAGCAGTGAACAGGACAGGGGCGGCTACACCTTC. As protein: CASSEQDRGGYTF. The full variable domain, with the rest looked up from reference TRBV2 and TRBJ1-2, is EPEVTQTPSHQVTQMGQEVILRCVPISNHLYFYWYRQILGQKVEFLVSFYNNEISEKSEIFDDQFSVERPDGSNFTLKIRSTKLEDSAMYFCASSEQDRGGYTFGSGTRLTVV.

V is TRBV19 and J is TRBJ1-1; 9 nucleotides agree with TRBD1. Germline CDR1 reads LNHDA; CDR2 reads SQIVND (reference sequence). The CDR3 is made up of 14 amino acids. Unmatched junction bases numbered 5, after V lost 1 base and J lost 8 bases. CDR3 nucleotide sequence: TGTGCCAGTAGTATAGTAGACAGGGGGGCCGAAGCTTTCTTT. This sequence encodes CASSIVDRGAEAFF.